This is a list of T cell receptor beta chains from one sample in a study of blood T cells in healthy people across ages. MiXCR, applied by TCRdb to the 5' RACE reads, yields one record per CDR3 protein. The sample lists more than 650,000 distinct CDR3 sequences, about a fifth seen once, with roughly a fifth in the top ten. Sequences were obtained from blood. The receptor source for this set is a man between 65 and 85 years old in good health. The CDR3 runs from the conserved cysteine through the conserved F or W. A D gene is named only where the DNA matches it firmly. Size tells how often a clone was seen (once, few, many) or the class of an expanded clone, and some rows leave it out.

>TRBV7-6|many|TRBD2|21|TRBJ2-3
TGTGCCAGCAGCAGACGGAAGGGCAGGGAGACTAGCGGGGACAGCACAGATACGCAGTATTTT
CASSRRKGRETSGDSTDTQYF
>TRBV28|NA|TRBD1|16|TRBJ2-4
TGTGCCAGCAGGCCCACCGGGACAGAACTAAAAAACATTCAGTACTTC
CASRPTGTELKNIQYF
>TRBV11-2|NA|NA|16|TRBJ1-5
TGTGCCAGCAGCTTAGGGCCTGCTTATAGCAATCAGCCCCAGCATTTT
CASSLGPAYSNQPQHF
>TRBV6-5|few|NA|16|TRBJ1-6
TGTGCCAGCAGTTACGGCTTTGCCAGGGAGAATTCACCCCTCCACTTT
CASSYGFARENSPLHF
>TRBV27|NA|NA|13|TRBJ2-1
TGTGCCAGCCGGGACGGAAGCAGGAATGAGCAGTTCTTC
CASRDGSRNEQFF
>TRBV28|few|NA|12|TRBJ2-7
TGTGCCAGCAACGACAGACCCTACGAGCAGTACTTC
CASNDRPYEQYF
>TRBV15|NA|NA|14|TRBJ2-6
TGTGCCACCAGCAGACTCTCTGGGGCCAACGTCCTGACTTTC
CATSRLSGANVLTF
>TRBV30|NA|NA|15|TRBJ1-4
TGTGCCTGGAGCCGTAGACCAGGGTCTAATGAAAAACTGTTTTTT
CAWSRRPGSNEKLFF
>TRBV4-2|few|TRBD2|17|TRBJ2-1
TGTGCCAGCAGCCAAGGAAGAGCGGGGGGCTCCTACAATGAGCAGTTCTTC
CASSQGRAGGSYNEQFF
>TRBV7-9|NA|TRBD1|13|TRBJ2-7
TGTACCAGCAGCCGGGACAGCCGTTACGAGCAGTACTTC
CTSSRDSRYEQYF
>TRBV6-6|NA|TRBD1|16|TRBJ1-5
TGTGCCAGCAGTTACCTGGGACAGGGCAGTAATCAGCCCCAGCATTTT
CASSYLGQGSNQPQHF
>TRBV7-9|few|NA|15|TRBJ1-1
TGTGCCAGCAGCTTCTCAGGGCCCCGGGACACTGAAGCTTTCTTT
CASSFSGPRDTEAFF
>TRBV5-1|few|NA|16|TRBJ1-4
TGCGCCAGCAGCTTGGGGGACGGGACATTTAATGAAAAACTGTTTTTT
CASSLGDGTFNEKLFF
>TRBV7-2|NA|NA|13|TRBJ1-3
TGTGCCAGCAGCCAACAAGGTGGAAACACCATATATTTT
CASSQQGGNTIYF
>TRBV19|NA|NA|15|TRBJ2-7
TGTGCCAGTAGTATTAGGCAGGGGATATCCTACGAGCAGTACTTC
CASSIRQGISYEQYF
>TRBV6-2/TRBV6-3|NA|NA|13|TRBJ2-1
TGTGCCAGCAGTTACTTTCCACACAATGAGCAGTTCTTC
CASSYFPHNEQFF
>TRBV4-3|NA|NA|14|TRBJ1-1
TGCGCCAGCAGCCAGGATAGAGGGAGCACTGAAGCTTTCTTT
CASSQDRGSTEAFF
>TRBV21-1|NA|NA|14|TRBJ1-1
TGTGCCAGCAGCCCGGGGATGAGGGACACTGAAGCTTTCTTT
CASSPGMRDTEAFF
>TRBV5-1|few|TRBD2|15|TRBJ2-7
TGCGCCAGCAGCTTCGGGACTAGCCTCTCTCGGGAGCAGTACTTC
CASSFGTSLSREQYF
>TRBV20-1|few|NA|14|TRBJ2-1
TGCGGTGCTAGGGGGGACAGTGAGTTGAATGAGCAGTTCTTC
CGARGDSELNEQFF
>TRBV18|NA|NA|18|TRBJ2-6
TGTGCCAGCTCTCCGCGCGGACAGCAATCCTCTGGGGCCAACGTCCTGACTTTC
CASSPRGQQSSGANVLTF
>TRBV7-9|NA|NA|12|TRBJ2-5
TGTGCCAGCAGCCCAGAGCGGCTCTTCCAGCGGTTC
CASSPERLFQRF